This T cell receptor (beta chain) was identified in a study of T-cell memory formation after mild COVID-19. Study as a whole: Each donor largely had its own TCR clusters. The study, taken as a whole, reports: Contracting CD4+ clones were located mainly in CM and EM, and CD8+ clones in EMRA. The finding that pre-infection memory included some responding clones suggested that cross-reactive memory joined.

Turning to this clonotype: Its specificity is not known.

Germline CDR1 reads LNHNV; CDR2 reads YYDKDF (reference sequence). Trimming shortened V by 2 bases and J by 0 bases, and 7 bases separated the two germline ends. The CDR3 contains 14 residues. Constant-segment primers served in 5'RACE that generated TCR alpha and TCR beta cDNA libraries bearing sample barcodes and UMIs. One entry per CDR3 protein results from TCRdb running MiXCR on the 5' RACE reads. The data show around 310,000 distinct CDR3 sequences, roughly 15% seen once. V and J are TRBV15 and TRBJ1-2; D gene ambiguous. The TCR originated in a man younger than 35 who had mild COVID-19 (a few samples of this study predate the infection). Cell type and time point are not known. Material for sequencing was PBMCs or a T cell subset sorted from them (not recorded which). The CDR3 sequence is CATSRRVTNYGYTF. CDR3 DNA: TGTGCCACCAGCAGAAGGGTTACTAACTATGGCTACACCTTC.